This T cell receptor beta chain was sequenced in a study of radiotherapy plus CTLA-4 blockade in lung cancer. A note on this clone: Its specificity is unknown.

Deletions cut 6 bases from V and 9 bases from J, with 16 bases between. The CDR3 length is 13 residues. CDR1 is MNHNS, CDR2 SASEGT, per germline. Study-wide results and limits: The study found tumor-derived TCR clones expanded in blood after radiotherapy plus ipilimumab.

Ipilimumab-mediated CTLA-4 blockade plus focal radiation was given to patients having chemo-refractory metastatic non-small-cell lung cancer. Assay used: immunoSEQ multiplex PCR; TCRdb lists only in-frame clones, some missing. The sample contains roughly 80,000 clones, 70% to 80% of which appear only once. The chain is built from TRBV6-1 and TRBJ2-3, with a tentative D call TRBD1 (6 bases). Sample: peripheral blood, taken from a patient treated with radiotherapy plus ipilimumab. The TCR originated in a human donor with non-small cell lung cancer whose response to radiotherapy plus ipilimumab could not be evaluated. This chain's CDR3 is CASRPGALGTQYF. The CDR3 region has the DNA TGTGCCAGCAGGCCAGGGGCACTAGGGACGCAGTATTTT.